Listed here are 18 T cell receptor beta chains from one sample, sequenced in a study of blood T cell repertoires in COVID-19. Method: immunoSEQ multiplex PCR; TCRdb's copy keeps in-frame clones and lacks some. This sample has under 200,000 clones, with around nine tenths found just once. The specimen sequenced was peripheral blood. The receptors derive from an elderly woman with COVID-19, enrolled during active disease.

V usage is TRBV2 and J usage is TRBJ1-5, with 8 bases aligning to TRBD1. Germline CDR1 SNHLY, CDR2 FYNNEI. The CDR3 length is 13 residues. With V trimmed by 6 bases and J by 4 bases, 2 bases remained unmatched. The CDR3 spells CASSRDRNQPQHF. The CDR3 DNA sequence: TGTGCCAGCAGCCGGGACAGGAATCAGCCCCAGCATTTT.

The J gene is TRBJ1-2, the V gene TRBV6-1, with 7 bases matching TRBD1. Losses at the gene ends were 2 bases for V and 13 bases for J; bases not matched to a gene: 13. The CDR3 contains 14 residues. CDR1 is MNHNS and CDR2 is SASEGT in the germline V gene. The DNA for the CDR3 is TGTGCCAGCAGTGAAAGGGCTCAGGGGGTAATCTCCACCTTC. Translation: CASSERAQGVISTF.

The chain uses TRBV2 and TRBJ2-7; TRBD1 is a possible D gene (6 bases). Per germline, CDR1 SNHLY and CDR2 FYNNEI. Trimming stripped 7 bases from V and 0 bases from J, with 19 bases between. The CDR3 contains 16 residues. The CDR3, as DNA: TGTGCCAGCACCGGCCCGGTGGCAGGGGCCTCCTACGAGCAGTACTTC. It is translated as CASTGPVAGASYEQYF.

The V and J genes are TRBV2 and TRBJ1-5; D call uncertain. CDR3 length: 14 amino acids. Trimming removed 4 bases from V and 1 base from J, with 8 bases in between. Germline-derived CDR1 and CDR2 are SNHLY and FYNNEI. Here the CDR3 DNA reads TGTGCCAGCAGTGTTTCCATGAGCAATCAGCCCCAGCATTTT. Protein: CASSVSMSNQPQHF. Full variable domain (rest looked up from reference TRBV2 and TRBJ1-5): EPEVTQTPSHQVTQMGQEVILRCVPISNHLYFYWYRQILGQKVEFLVSFYNNEISEKSEIFDDQFSVERPDGSNFTLKIRSTKLEDSAMYFCASSVSMSNQPQHFGDGTRLSIL.

V and J are TRBV15 and TRBJ1-3, with D unclear. Germline V gene sequence: CDR1 LNHNV, CDR2 YYDKDF (reference sequence). Trimming took 0 bases from V and 0 from J, leaving 9 bases between them. CDR3 length: 16 amino acids. CDR3 DNA sequence: TGTGCCACCAGCAGAGATCATGCAGGCTCTGGAAACACCATATATTTT. This gives the protein CATSRDHAGSGNTIYF.

V gene TRBV20-1 combines with J gene TRBJ2-5; D is perhaps TRBD2 (6 bases). Germline V gene sequence: CDR1 DFQATT, CDR2 SNEGSKA (reference sequence). Trimming took off 7 bases at V and 5 bases at J, with 11 bases between the two ends. The CDR3 has 11 residues. CDR3 sequence reads: CSGWGVETQYF. CDR3 nucleotide sequence: TGCAGTGGTTGGGGGGTGGAGACCCAGTACTTC.

This rearrangement joins TRBV5-1 to TRBJ1-6; 7 bases line up with TRBD1. From germline, CDR1 is SGHRS and CDR2 YFSETQ. Trimming cost V 4 bases and J 0 bases; bases outside gene matches: 7. This CDR3 has 17 amino acids. In nucleotides, the CDR3 is TGCGCCAGCAGCATAGGGACAGCGAGCTCCTATAATTCACCCCTCCACTTT. This gives the protein CASSIGTASSYNSPLHF.

The rearrangement links TRBV18 to TRBJ2-7, with a weak D call TRBD1 (6 bases). This CDR3 has 15 amino acids. In germline, CDR1 is KGHSH, CDR2 LQKENI. Trimming left V 3 bases short and J 2 bases short, with 14 bases between. The DNA for the CDR3 is TGTGCCAGCTCACCCGGTCGGGACAAAACCTACGAGCAGTACTTC. It is translated as CASSPGRDKTYEQYF.

The chain is built from TRBV28 and TRBJ2-5, with D tentatively TRBD2 (6 bases). This CDR3 has 12 residues. Trimming cost V 3 bases and J 4 bases, with 6 bases left between them. Germline V gene data show CDR1 as MDHEN and CDR2 as SYDVKM. For the CDR3, the DNA is TGTGCCAGCAGTTTCGGGAGAGAGACCCAGTACTTC. As protein: CASSFGRETQYF. The entire variable domain, with the rest obtained from reference TRBV28 and TRBJ2-5, is as follows: DVKVTQSSRYLVKRTGEKVFLECVQDMDHENMFWYRQDPGLGLRLIYFSYDVKMKEKGDIPEGYSVSREKKERFSLILESASTNQTSMYLCASSFGRETQYFGPGTRLLVL.

The genes are TRBV19 and TRBJ2-3, with 7 nucleotides matching TRBD1. V trimming: 0 bases; J trimming: 7 bases; junction bases outside the gene matches: 1. CDR3 size: 13 residues. The germline gives CDR1 LNHDA, CDR2 SQIVND (reference sequence). The CDR3 sequence: CASSIETGNTQYF. CDR3 in DNA: TGTGCCAGTAGTATAGAGACAGGGAATACGCAGTATTTT.

This chain links TRBV2 with TRBJ1-4, with TRBD1 as a possible D gene (6 bases). V gave up 5 bases and J gave up 7 bases, with 14 bases separating them. The germline V gene encodes CDR1 SNHLY and CDR2 FYNNEI. The CDR3 spans 14 residues. The CDR3 DNA follows: TGTGCCAGCAGTTTACAGGGAGGGGGTGAAAAACTGTTTTTT. Amino acids: CASSLQGGGEKLFF.

The rearrangement uses TRBV5-4 and TRBJ1-6; 7 bases match TRBD1. V lost 0 bases and J lost 7; bases outside the gene matches: 7. Germline CDR1 reads SGHNT; CDR2 reads YYREEE (reference sequence). CDR3 length equals 16 residues. This CDR3 reads CASSLASTGINSPLHF. The CDR3 nucleotides read TGTGCCAGCAGCTTGGCGTCGACAGGGATAAATTCACCCCTCCACTTT. Full variable domain (rest looked up from reference TRBV5-4 and TRBJ1-6): ETGVTQSPTHLIKTRGQQVTLRCSSQSGHNTVSWYQQALGQGPQFIFQYYREEENGRGNFPPRFSGLQFPNYSSELNVNALELDDSALYLCASSLASTGINSPLHFGNGTRLTVT.

The chain combines TRBV19 with TRBJ1-1; maybe TRBD1 (6 bases). Trimming took off 5 bases at V and 1 base at J, with 11 bases between the two ends. From germline, CDR1 is LNHDA and CDR2 SQIVND (reference sequence). The CDR3 has 14 amino acids. CDR3: CASSLGHRNTEAFF. In DNA form, the CDR3 reads TGTGCCAGTAGTTTGGGACATAGGAACACTGAAGCTTTCTTT.

The chain uses TRBV19 and TRBJ2-1; 9 bases align to TRBD2. This CDR3 spans 16 amino acids. The V gene end was trimmed by 9 bases and the J gene end by 5 bases; junction bases not matched to a gene: 14. From germline, CDR1 is LNHDA and CDR2 SQIVND (reference sequence). Here the CDR3 reads CASRPLAGVPNNEQFF. In DNA form, the CDR3 reads TGTGCCAGCCGTCCGTTAGCGGGGGTCCCGAACAATGAGCAGTTCTTC. The entire variable domain, with the rest obtained from reference TRBV19 and TRBJ2-1, is as follows: DGGITQSPKYLFRKEGQNVTLSCEQNLNHDAMYWYRQDPGQGLRLIYYSQIVNDFQKGDIAEGYSVSREKKESFPLTVTSAQKNPTAFYLCASRPLAGVPNNEQFFGPGTRLTVL.

The rearrangement joins TRBV9 to TRBJ2-1; weak D call: TRBD2 (5 bases). The CDR3 is 15 amino acids. Germline CDR1 SGDLS, CDR2 YYNGEE. Trimming shortened V by 0 bases and J by 12 bases, and 19 bases separated the two germline ends. CDR3 loop: CASSVEGSASSGQFF. The CDR3 DNA is TGTGCCAGCAGCGTAGAAGGGAGCGCCTCTTCCGGGCAGTTCTTC.

The chain combines TRBV9 with TRBJ2-7; 7 bases are shared with TRBD2. Germline V CDR1 and CDR2: SGDLS, YYNGEE. The CDR3 extends over 16 amino acids. V was pared by 1 base and J by 5 bases, with 12 bases of the junction left unmatched. The CDR3 bases are TGTGCCAGCAGCGTAACGGGCGGGAGCATATTCAACGAGCAGTACTTC. It encodes CASSVTGGSIFNEQYF. Complete variable domain (other parts from reference TRBV9 and TRBJ2-7): DSGVTQTPKHLITATGQRVTLRCSPRSGDLSVYWYQQSLDQGLQFLIQYYNGEERAKGNILERFSAQQFPDLHSELNLSSLELGDSALYFCASSVTGGSIFNEQYFGPGTRLTVT.

V and J are TRBV12-3 or TRBV12-4 and TRBJ1-4; D call uncertain. The CDR3 has 13 amino acids. V dropped 1 base and J dropped 7 bases, with 7 bases sitting between them. The CDR3 DNA is TGTGCCAGCAGTTTAGGGCAGATTGAAAAACTGTTTTTT. Its translation is CASSLGQIEKLFF.

This sequence joins TRBV7-9 and TRBJ2-3, with 9 bases fitting TRBD1. Germline-derived CDR1 and CDR2 are SEHNR and FQNEAQ (reference sequence). V trimming: 7 bases; J trimming: 4 bases; junction bases outside the gene matches: 9. The CDR3 runs 15 residues. CDR3 in amino acids: CASNGRDRVADTQYF. CDR3 nucleotide sequence: TGTGCCAGCAACGGCCGGGACAGGGTTGCAGATACGCAGTATTTT. The whole variable domain, filled in from reference TRBV7-9 and TRBJ2-3, reads DTGVSQNPRHKITKRGQNVTFRCDPISEHNRLYWYRQTLGQGPEFLTYFQNEAQLEKSRLLSDRFSAERPKGSFSTLEIQRTEQGDSAMYLCASNGRDRVADTQYFGPGTRLTVL.